The T cell receptor (beta chain) under discussion was sequenced for a study of CD8 T cells in Susac syndrome. After extraction with the RNeasy kit, about 0.5 to 1 ug of the RNA was reverse transcribed using random hexamers. An immunoSEQ multiplex PCR generated amplified TCR beta CDR3 products spanning 54 Vbeta and 13 Jbeta. MiXCR, run by TCRdb on the immunoSEQ multiplex PCR reads, gives a single entry per CDR3 protein. The sample includes 190,000 or so distinct CDR3 sequences, 95% of them seen just once. V gave up 5 bases and J gave up 3 bases, with 11 bases separating them. Germline assignment: CDR1 SGHVS and CDR2 FQNEAQ. This CDR3 spans 14 amino acids.

This receptor was obtained from a human donor with multiple sclerosis. The specimen was CD4+ T cells from PBMCs. The chain employs TRBV7-8 and TRBJ2-1; D is unresolved. The chain's CDR3 is CASSPEQNYNEQFF. In nucleotides, the CDR3 is TGTGCCAGCAGCCCTGAACAGAACTACAATGAGCAGTTCTTC. Combining the CDR3 with reference TRBV7-8 and TRBJ2-1 gives the whole variable domain GAGVSQSPRYKVAKRGQDVALRCDPISGHVSLFWYQQALGQGPEFLTYFQNEAQLDKSGLPSDRFFAERPEGSVSTLKIQRTQQEDSAVYLCASSPEQNYNEQFFGPGTRLTVL.